Shown below are 23 T cell receptor beta chains from a single sample sequenced in a study of beta chain features in type 1 diabetes. Investigators reverse transcribed all isolated RNA, so they sequenced expressed TCRB transcripts. TCRdb keeps only in-frame clones here, not all; method: immunoSEQ multiplex PCR. Of 250,000 to 350,000 clones in the sample, less than 15% were seen once. The sequenced sample consisted of central memory CD4+ T cells from blood. Receptors were obtained from a man under 40 in good health.

The sample holds a few counts of this clone. The rearrangement links TRBV7-2 to TRBJ2-5; 8 positions agree with TRBD2. Losses at the gene ends were 5 bases for V and 1 base for J; bases not matched to a gene: 6. The CDR3 is made up of 15 amino acids. Germline V gene lookup returns CDR1 SGHTA and CDR2 FQGNSA. CDR3 sequence reads: CASSPPGGGQETQYF. The CDR3 region has the DNA TGTGCCAGCAGCCCCCCCGGGGGGGGCCAAGAGACCCAGTACTTC.

The chain has TRBV6-1 and TRBJ2-3; D gene uncertain. The CDR3 spans 12 residues. CDR1 is MNHNS, CDR2 SASEGT, per germline. V was shortened by 8 bases and J by 0 bases, with 6 bases between the two germline ends. CDR3 sequence (DNA): TGTGCCAGCGAAGAGAGCACAGATACGCAGTATTTT. Protein: CASEESTDTQYF.

This clone has a handful of counts. The chain employs TRBV7-2 and TRBJ2-5; D possibly corresponds to TRBD2 (5 bases). The germline V gene has CDR1 SGHTA and CDR2 FQGNSA. V was cut by 1 base and J by 7 bases, with 13 bases left in between. The CDR3 is made up of 14 amino acids. Here the CDR3 DNA reads TGTGCCAGCAGCTTAGTTCTGGACTTAGGGACCCAGTACTTC. The encoded protein is CASSLVLDLGTQYF.

CDR3 in amino acids: CASSPPGLAGDTQYF. CDR3 sequence (DNA): TGTGCCAGCTCACCTCCGGGACTAGCGGGAGATACGCAGTATTTT. The J gene is TRBJ2-3, the V gene TRBV18; the match to TRBD2 covers 12 bases. From germline, CDR1 is KGHSH and CDR2 LQKENI. The CDR3 spans 15 residues. V dropped 3 bases and J dropped 5; count of bases not matched to a gene: 3.

This clone occurred many times. The chain employs TRBV28 and TRBJ2-1; possibly TRBD2 for D (6 bases). The germline gives CDR1 MDHEN, CDR2 SYDVKM. V was pared by 6 bases and J by 4 bases, with 7 bases between. The CDR3 loop spans 12 amino acids. CDR3 DNA sequence: TGTGCCAGCAGGGGGGGATACAATGAGCAGTTCTTC. Protein sequence: CASRGGYNEQFF.

The genes are TRBV4-1 and TRBJ1-2; tentatively, D is TRBD1 (6 bases). The CDR3 is made up of 13 amino acids. The germline CDR1 and CDR2 sequences are MGHRA and YSYEKL. V was clipped by 4 bases and J by 2 bases, with 8 bases between them. CDR3 in amino acids: CASSRQENYGYTF. CDR3 in DNA: TGCGCCAGCAGCCGACAGGAGAACTATGGCTACACCTTC.

This clone was seen a handful of times. The rearrangement uses TRBV7-2 and TRBJ1-2, with D unresolved. CDR3 length equals 12 residues. Trimming removed 5 bases from V and 1 base from J, with 5 bases in between. Germline loops: CDR1 SGHTA, CDR2 FQGNSA. CDR3 residues: CASSAFNYGYTF. CDR3 DNA: TGTGCCAGCAGCGCCTTTAACTATGGCTACACCTTC.

This clone has ten or more counts. The chain joins TRBV4-2 to TRBJ2-1, with 14 bases aligning to TRBD2. The CDR3 sequence is 14 residues long. The J segment lost 9 bases and the V segment lost 5 bases, leaving 3 bases of the junction unmatched. Germline V gene sequence: CDR1 LGHNA, CDR2 YNFKEQ. CDR3 region: CASSGTSGSFEQFF. Written as DNA, the CDR3 is TGTGCCAGCAGCGGGACTAGCGGGAGCTTTGAGCAGTTCTTC.

The chain links TRBV6-5 to TRBJ2-1; 7 bases agree with TRBD1. There are 15 residues in the CDR3. Germline trimming cut 2 bases from V and 4 bases from J; bases unmatched to any gene: 5. Germline V lookup: CDR1 MNHEY, CDR2 SVGAGI. CDR3 in amino acids: CASSYGTGEYNEQFF. The CDR3 DNA sequence: TGTGCCAGCAGTTACGGAACAGGGGAATACAATGAGCAGTTCTTC.

This clone was observed a few times. The chain has TRBV5-1 and TRBJ2-7; D possibly corresponds to TRBD1 (6 bases). CDR1 and CDR2 (germline): SGHRS, YFSETQ. This CDR3 region has 11 residues. The germline V and J ends were trimmed by 1 base and 8 bases, with 7 bases remaining between them. CDR3 sequence: CASSLTGQQYF. The CDR3 bases are TGCGCCAGCAGCTTGACAGGGCAGCAGTACTTC. Together with reference TRBV5-1 and TRBJ2-7, the CDR3 gives the full variable domain: KAGVTQTPRYLIKTRGQQVTLSCSPISGHRSVSWYQQTPGQGLQFLFEYFSETQRNKGNFPGRFSGRQFSNSRSEMNVSTLELGDSALYLCASSLTGQQYFGPGTRLTVT.

This chain uses TRBV6-5 with TRBJ2-7; D is possibly TRBD1 (5 bases). The CDR3 sequence is 15 residues long. CDR1 MNHEY and CDR2 SVGAGI come from the germline V gene. Trimming removed 6 bases at V and 2 bases at J, with 17 bases between. CDR3 region: CASRKPGSQAYEQYV. The CDR3 DNA is TGTGCCAGCAGAAAACCAGGGTCCCAAGCCTACGAGCAGTACGTC.

This clone was observed a few times. V and J are TRBV7-8 and TRBJ2-5; the match to TRBD2 covers 7 bases. The CDR3 is 14 residues long. The J segment lost 14 bases and the V segment lost 1 base, leaving 13 bases of the junction unmatched. Germline values: CDR1 SGHVS, CDR2 FQNEAQ. In nucleotides, the CDR3 is TGTGCCAGCAGCTTAGGGTCTAGCGGATCGAAATTTTACTTC. It translates to CASSLGSSGSKFYF.

This clone was observed a few times. The chain uses TRBV6-4 and TRBJ2-5; the match to TRBD2 covers 9 bases. The trim removed 10 bases at V and 8 bases at J, leaving 5 bases unmatched. Germline loops: CDR1 MRHNA, CDR2 SNTAGT. This CDR3 spans 11 amino acids. The CDR3 is CATSSGDTQYF. In nucleotides, the CDR3 is TGTGCCACCTCTAGCGGGGACACCCAGTACTTC.

This clone was seen more than once but under ten times. The rearrangement uses TRBV4-2 and TRBJ2-2; a possible D gene is TRBD2 (6 bases). Germline V gene data show CDR1 as LGHNA and CDR2 as YNFKEQ. The CDR3 totals 18 residues. The V end was cut by 0 bases, the J end by 1 base, with 15 bases between. CDR3 DNA sequence: TGTGCCAGCAGCCAAGATGGGGGGTTTGGCCGGAACACCGGGGAGCTGTTTTTT. Translating gives CASSQDGGFGRNTGELFF.

Of note for this clone: Other DNA sequences in the sample encode the same CDR3. J is TRBJ2-1 and V is TRBV7-2, with D unclear. Germline CDR1 is SGHTA and CDR2 is FQGNSA. V was pared by 4 bases and J by 7 bases, with 5 bases between. CDR3 size: 11 residues. Here the CDR3 DNA reads TGTGCCAGCAGCTACCCAAATGAGCAGTTCTTC. Protein sequence: CASSYPNEQFF.

This clone was seen more than once but under ten times. The chain combines TRBV5-1 with TRBJ2-1; D ambiguous. Germline values: CDR1 SGHRS, CDR2 YFSETQ. The CDR3 runs 15 residues. V lost 0 bases to trimming and J lost 0 bases, with 7 bases between them. CDR3 DNA: TGCGCCAGCAGCTTGGCCCCAGGCTCCTACAATGAGCAGTTCTTC. It codes for CASSLAPGSYNEQFF.

CDR3 DNA sequence: TGTGCCAGCAGCTTGGGACTAGCGGAAGAGACCCAGTACTTC. It translates to CASSLGLAEETQYF. The J gene is TRBJ2-5, the V gene TRBV4-2, with 11 bases identical to TRBD2. The CDR3 sequence is 14 residues long. Per the germline V gene, CDR1 is LGHNA and CDR2 is YNFKEQ. The ends lost 5 bases at V and 3 bases at J; junction bases unmatched: 2.

In its sample, this clone was seen a few times. The chain links TRBV7-8 to TRBJ1-4; D is uncertain. V lost 7 bases and J lost 4, with 10 bases in between. This CDR3 spans 13 amino acids. From germline, CDR1 is SGHVS and CDR2 FQNEAQ. CDR3 in amino acids: CASTIGVNEKLFF. CDR3 coding DNA: TGTGCCAGCACTATCGGGGTTAATGAAAAACTGTTTTTT.

The V and J genes are TRBV11-2 and TRBJ1-2; D gene uncertain. This CDR3 has 12 residues. V lost 3 bases and J lost 5, with 7 bases in between. Germline CDR1 and CDR2: SGHAT and FQNNGV. The CDR3 loop is CASSFREYGYTF. CDR3 DNA: TGTGCCAGCAGCTTTAGAGAGTATGGCTACACCTTC.

V is TRBV5-4 and J is TRBJ1-1, with 7 bases identical to TRBD1. The germline V gene has CDR1 SGHNT and CDR2 YYREEE (reference sequence). The CDR3 has 16 residues. The V segment lost 3 bases and the J segment 6 bases; nucleotides outside the gene matches: 14. The CDR3 is CASSSNRGRTLAEAFF. CDR3 DNA sequence: TGTGCCAGCAGCTCGAACAGGGGAAGAACACTTGCTGAAGCTTTCTTT.

In its sample, this clone was seen a few times. Other nucleotide sequences in the sample specify the same CDR3. The chain carries TRBV18 and TRBJ1-1; 11 nucleotides line up with TRBD1. Germline trimming cut 3 bases from V and 5 bases from J; bases unmatched to any gene: 5. This CDR3 is built from 15 residues. CDR1 and CDR2 (germline): KGHSH, LQKENI. The CDR3, as DNA: TGTGCCAGCTCACCTACGGGGACAGGGGGGACTGAAGCTTTCTTT. Translated, it gives CASSPTGTGGTEAFF.

In this sample, this clone turned up a few times. The DNA of the CDR3 is TGTGCCAGCAGCCTTGGACAGGGTGAAGCTTTCTTT. It specifies CASSLGQGEAFF. The J gene is TRBJ1-1, the V gene TRBV7-8, with 8 bases lining up with TRBD1. Trimming at V came to 5 bases and at J to 7 bases, leaving 3 bases not matched to a gene. CDR3 size: 12 residues. Germline lookup yields CDR1 SGHVS and CDR2 FQNEAQ.

CDR3 residues: CASSSRLAGNTGELFF. In nucleotides, the CDR3 is TGTGCCAGCAGCAGCCGACTAGCGGGGAACACCGGGGAGCTGTTTTTT. The J gene is TRBJ2-2, the V gene TRBV11-2; TRBD2 agrees at 10 bases. V lost 5 bases to trimming and J lost 1 base; unmatched junction nucleotides: 4. Germline V gives CDR1 SGHAT, CDR2 FQNNGV. The CDR3 sequence is 16 residues long.